Listed below are T cell receptor beta chains from one sample, sequenced in a study of regulatory T cells in long-lasting Graves disease. MiXCR, applied by TCRdb to the multiplex PCR reads, yields one record per CDR3 protein. The table records 400,000 to 650,000 distinct CDR3 sequences, about 16% of them present only once. These data also featured in a second study, about T cells in Graves' hyperthyroidism and ophthalmopathy.

This specimen consisted of peripheral blood mononuclear cells (PBMCs), obtained at new diagnosis, from a patient treated with antithyroid drugs. The receptors stem from a woman aged 35-65 years with Graves disease. CDR3s include the opening cysteine and the closing phenylalanine or tryptophan. A D gene is named only where the DNA matches it firmly. Clone size, where shown, is once, few, many, or a class for clones that have expanded.

v_call	clone_size	j_call	d_call	cdr3_nt	cdr3_aa
TRBV30	many	TRBJ2-1	-	TGTGCCTGGAGTTTATTGGGGGGATACAATGAGCAGTTCTTC	CAWSLLGGYNEQFF
TRBV28	many	TRBJ2-7	TRBD1	TGTGCCAGCAGTTTTTTGAGGGGGACAGTAACCTACGAGCAGTACTTC	CASSFLRGTVTYEQYF
TRBV9	few	TRBJ2-1	-	TGTGCCAGCAGCCTTTCGGAGCTTTCCTCCTACAATGAGCAGTTCTTC	CASSLSELSSYNEQFF
TRBV6-1	many	TRBJ1-1	-	TGTGCCAGCAGCCAGCCCTTTCTAGGCTTCGGTCTGGAATCAAGGGAAGCTTTCTTT	CASSQPFLGFGLESREAFF
TRBV9	-	TRBJ2-7	-	TGTGCCAGCAGCGTAGTGGCCGGCTCCTACGAGCAGTACTTC	CASSVVAGSYEQYF
TRBV18	-	TRBJ1-3	-	TGTGCCAGCTCACCACCGAACGGAGGGTCAGGAAACGCCATATATTTT	CASSPPNGGSGNAIYF
TRBV20-1	-	TRBJ1-2	TRBD1	TGCAGTGTGGTGGGGGCGACAGGGAAGGAACCTAACTATGGCTACACCTTC	CSVVGATGKEPNYGYTF
TRBV18	-	TRBJ1-5	-	TGTGCCAGCTCACCGACTTATAATAGCAATCAGCCCCAGCATTTT	CASSPTYNSNQPQHF
TRBV30	many	TRBJ1-3	-	TGTGCCTGGAGTGTACTGGTCACCAGTGGAAACACCATATATTTT	CAWSVLVTSGNTIYF
TRBV12-3/TRBV12-4	-	TRBJ1-6	-	TGTGCCAGCAGAACACGGGGGTCCTATAATTCACCCCTCCACTTT	CASRTRGSYNSPLHF
TRBV20-1	-	TRBJ1-1	TRBD1	TGCAGTGCTAGATTCCGGGACAGGAACACTGAAGCTTTCTTT	CSARFRDRNTEAFF
TRBV20-1	few	TRBJ2-7	TRBD1	TGCAGTGCTAGAAGGACAGGGGGCGAGCAGTACTTC	CSARRTGGEQYF
TRBV20-1	-	TRBJ2-1	-	TGCAGTGCTATCCCAGGATCTCTTGTGGGGGAGACCCAGTTCTTC	CSAIPGSLVGETQFF
TRBV6-2/TRBV6-3	-	TRBJ1-3	-	TGTGCCAGCAGTTACTCCTCCCCGCGAGCCTCTGGAAACACCATATATTTT	CASSYSSPRASGNTIYF
TRBV4-2	-	TRBJ1-1	-	TGTGCCAGCAGCCAAGAAGCCCAGGGTAACACTGAAGCTTTCTTT	CASSQEAQGNTEAFF
TRBV4-1	-	TRBJ2-1	TRBD1	TGCGCCAGCAGCCGGGACAGACTGAATGAGCAGTTCTTC	CASSRDRLNEQFF
TRBV29-1	many	TRBJ2-3	-	TGCAGCGTTGACCTCGGGGGATTCACAGATACGCAGTATTTT	CSVDLGGFTDTQYF
TRBV2	-	TRBJ1-5	TRBD1	TGTGCCATTTCAACAGGGGGTGGGGATAGGCCCCAGCATTTT	CAISTGGGDRPQHF
TRBV20-1	-	TRBJ1-4	-	TGCAGTGCTAGCCCGAGAACTAATGAAAAACTGTTTTTT	CSASPRTNEKLFF
TRBV2	many	TRBJ1-6	-	TGTGCCACACACCCTGACAGCCCGAATTCACCCCTCCACTTT	CATHPDSPNSPLHF
TRBV6-1	-	TRBJ1-2	TRBD1	TGTGCCAGCAGTCCCGGGACAGGGGAGTACTATGGCTACACCTTC	CASSPGTGEYYGYTF
TRBV2	many	TRBJ1-2	TRBD1	TGTGCCAGCAGTGAAGGCGGGACAGGGAACTATGGCTACACCTTC	CASSEGGTGNYGYTF
TRBV3-1	many	TRBJ2-7	-	TGTGCCAGCAGCCAAGAACCCAATGAGGTCGAGCAGTACTTC	CASSQEPNEVEQYF
TRBV2	-	TRBJ1-1	TRBD1	TGTGCCAGCAGCTCACAGGGGTTGAACACTGGAGCTTTCTTT	CASSSQGLNTGAFF
TRBV6-1	many	TRBJ2-3	TRBD2	TGTGCCAGCAGTGAGGGACTAGCAAGGACAGATACGCAGTATTTT	CASSEGLARTDTQYF
TRBV5-5	many	TRBJ1-5	-	TGTGCCAGCAGCCCCCCGGGGGGCAATCAGCCCCAGCATTTT	CASSPPGGNQPQHF
TRBV28	many	TRBJ1-5	-	TGTGCCAGCGGGGGCAGGGGATCTAGGAGTCAGCCCCAGCATTTT	CASGGRGSRSQPQHF
TRBV9	once	TRBJ2-2	-	TGTGCCAGCAGCCCGACTTACACCGGGGAGCTGTTTTTT	CASSPTYTGELFF
TRBV3-1	many	TRBJ2-2	TRBD2	TGTGCCAGCAGCCCCCGGACTAGCGGTTTCGGGGAGCTGTTTTTT	CASSPRTSGFGELFF
TRBV12-3/TRBV12-4	many	TRBJ2-2	-	TGTGCCAGCGGTAGGAGACAGAACACCGGGGAGCTGTTTTTT	CASGRRQNTGELFF
TRBV12-5	many	TRBJ1-5	-	TGTGCTAGTGGTTGGCCGGGGGGGGAGAGCAATCAGCCCCAGCATTTT	CASGWPGGESNQPQHF
TRBV28	many	TRBJ2-5	TRBD2	TGTGCCAGCAGTCGGACTAGCGGCCGCCAAGAGACCCAGTACTTC	CASSRTSGRQETQYF
TRBV3-1	-	TRBJ1-5	TRBD1	TGTGCCAGCAGCCTACCGGGACAGGTCAATCAGCCCCAGCATTTT	CASSLPGQVNQPQHF
TRBV5-4	few	TRBJ2-7	-	TGTGCCAGCAGCCGGGGCGACGGCTACGAGCAGTACTTC	CASSRGDGYEQYF
TRBV2	many	TRBJ2-2	TRBD1	TGTGCCAGCACAGAAGGACAGGGGGGAGTAACCGGGGAGCTGTTTTTT	CASTEGQGGVTGELFF
TRBV12-5	few	TRBJ1-1	TRBD1	TGTGCTAGTGGTTCCCCCAGGACAGGTGAAGCTTTCTTT	CASGSPRTGEAFF
TRBV20-1	-	TRBJ2-4	-	TGCAGTGCTAGGGGGCGGTACTTC	CSARGRYF
TRBV20-1	-	TRBJ2-7	-	TGCAGTGCTAGCCCTACCCCCCCGACGGGGACCTACGAGCAGTACTTC	CSASPTPPTGTYEQYF
TRBV2	many	TRBJ2-3	TRBD1	TGTGCCAGCTGCCGTACCGGGACAGGGGGAGATACGCAGTATTTT	CASCRTGTGGDTQYF